This T cell receptor beta chain was documented in a study of shared clonotypes between healthy human individuals. General study points: Across subsets, estimated richness was generally greater for naive than for memory populations.

The study ran the assay at deep level. Original data processing: Junction-only immunoSEQ sequences carried no quality scores, so filtering differed. The repertoire was sequenced with immunoSEQ multiplex PCR; TCRdb's copy has only in-frame clones and lacks some. V, J and clone size are taken as reported in that table, and D and trimming were inferred from the DNA itself. The sample contains millions of clones, over 85% of which appear only once. In the case of this clone: Its antigen is undetermined. Different DNA sequences within this sample yield the same CDR3.

The sequencing sample was made of naive CD4+ T cells sorted from blood. Subset described: CD45RA+ positively selected. The sequence came from a man aged 18 to 30 in good health.

The CDR3 loop reads CASSPRLAGGQETQYF. CDR3 coding DNA: TGTGCCAGCAGCCCCAGACTAGCGGGAGGACAAGAGACCCAGTACTTC. The rearrangement uses TRBV9 and TRBJ2-5; 13 bases agree with TRBD2. V lost 4 bases to trimming and J lost 2 bases; unmatched junction nucleotides: 5. The CDR3 loop spans 16 amino acids. Germline CDR1 reads SGDLS; CDR2 reads YYNGEE.